The clone carrying this TCR beta chain was found a few times. What it binds is unknown. TCRdb ran MiXCR on the reads and lists one entry per CDR3 protein. The sample has tens of thousands of distinct CDR3 sequences, 20% seen once; the top ten hold roughly 20%. The data were taken from a study of T cell repertoires in cytomegalovirus infection. Study-level background: An indication of both CMV infection and matching HLA type came from public TCR beta signatures. Whole-study findings and limits: Summed frequency of public TCR beta families distinguished CMV carriers with the relevant HLA. The ex vivo response showed dominance by HLA-C-restricted CMV-specific TCR beta clonotypes.

V was trimmed by 3 bases and J by 3 bases, leaving 12 bases between them. This CDR3 has 14 amino acids. The chain has TRBV12-3 or TRBV12-4 and TRBJ2-7; weak D call: TRBD2 (5 bases). Sequencing input: PBMCs, sequenced either directly or after in vitro stimulation (not recorded which). This clonotype was obtained from a human donor in good health (CMV status not recorded). Some clones in this sample may be carry-over from other donors' samples. CDR3 residues: CASSFRPSGYEQYF. The CDR3 DNA follows: TGTGCCAGCAGTTTCCGACCCAGCGGCTACGAGCAGTACTTC.